One sample yielded the 10 T cell receptor beta chains listed below, sequenced in a study of blood T cell repertoires in COVID-19. The method was immunoSEQ multiplex PCR; TCRdb's version includes in-frame clones alone and lacks a portion of them. The sample has 250,000 to 350,000 clones; 70% to 90% are singletons. The sequenced sample was peripheral blood. The receptors originated from a woman aged 55-70 years with acute or convalescent COVID-19.

This clone was observed a single time. An end of the junction differs from the germline gene, which may be a read error. V gene TRBV6-2 or TRBV6-3 combines with J gene TRBJ1-2; possible D gene TRBD1, 6 bases. There are 12 residues in the CDR3. Per germline, CDR1 MNHEY and CDR2 SVGEGT. The CDR3 reads CASTPTGYGHTF. The CDR3 nucleotides are TGTGCCAGCACCCCAACAGGGTATGGCCACACCTTC.

Only a few counts were recorded for this clone. This chain uses TRBV19 with TRBJ1-1, with D possibly being TRBD1 (6 bases). Germline V gene sequence: CDR1 LNHDA, CDR2 SQIVND (reference sequence). The CDR3 length is 16 residues. Trimming removed 7 bases at V and 1 base at J, with 19 bases between. Here the CDR3 DNA reads TGTGCCAGTATCTTTGGGGGGGGGCAGCCGAACACTGAAGCTTTCTTT. Encoded protein: CASIFGGGQPNTEAFF.

CDR3 loop: CASTPGQVNTEAFF. Here the CDR3 DNA reads TGTGCCAGCACCCCGGGACAGGTGAACACTGAAGCTTTCTTT. The genes are TRBV3-1 (or the pseudogene TRBV3-2) and TRBJ1-1; 8 bases line up with TRBD1. This CDR3 has 14 residues. Germline V gives CDR1 LGHDT, CDR2 YNNKEL (reference sequence). V shed 7 bases and J 0 bases; nucleotides not matched to a gene: 4.

The V call is TRBV6-4, the J call TRBJ1-2; no clear D. CDR1 and CDR2 from the germline V gene are MRHNA and SNTAGT. Trimming took off 4 bases at V and 2 bases at J, with 8 bases between the two ends. This CDR3 region has 13 residues. The CDR3 DNA is TGTGCCAGCAGTGCCACACCCAACTATGGCTACACCTTC. Translation: CASSATPNYGYTF.

The chain employs TRBV7-2 and TRBJ2-7; D gene uncertain. The germline V and J ends were trimmed by 2 bases and 0 bases, with 11 bases remaining between them. This CDR3 has 15 amino acids. Per the germline V gene, CDR1 is SGHTA and CDR2 is FQGNSA. CDR3 amino acids: CASSLTVRSSYEQYF. In DNA, the CDR3 is TGTGCCAGCAGCTTAACCGTTAGGAGCTCCTACGAGCAGTACTTC. The full variable domain, rest sourced from reference TRBV7-2 and TRBJ2-7, is GAGVSQSPSNKVTEKGKDVELRCDPISGHTALYWYRQSLGQGLEFLIYFQGNSAPDKSGLPSDRFSAERTGGSVSTLTIQRTQQEDSAVYLCASSLTVRSSYEQYFGPGTRLTVT.

This chain links TRBV12-3 or TRBV12-4 with TRBJ1-3; D call uncertain. The CDR3 is 13 residues long. Trimming shortened V by 7 bases and J by 2 bases, and 9 bases separated the two germline ends. The chain's CDR3 is CASTPGTGNTIYF. For the CDR3, the DNA is TGTGCCAGCACCCCCGGGACTGGAAACACCATATATTTT.

The chain is built from TRBV6-4 and TRBJ1-2; D ambiguous. V shed 0 bases and J shed 0 bases, with 17 bases lying between them. The CDR3 sequence is 18 residues long. CDR1 and CDR2 (germline): MRHNA, SNTAGT. CDR3: CASSDSLLRGLTNYGYTF. For the CDR3, the DNA is TGTGCCAGCAGTGACTCACTCCTCCGAGGCCTTACTAACTATGGCTACACCTTC.

The chain recombines TRBV18 with TRBJ1-2, with unresolved D. Trimming cost V 4 bases and J 5 bases, with 17 bases left between them. The CDR3 has 15 amino acids. Germline loops: CDR1 KGHSH, CDR2 LQKENI. For the CDR3, the DNA is TGTGCCAGCTCACTCGATACGGGGAGGACGTATGGCTACACCTTC. Encoded protein: CASSLDTGRTYGYTF.

The chain uses TRBV5-1 and TRBJ2-7, with 7 bases lining up with TRBD1. With V trimmed by 5 bases and J by 5 bases, 7 bases remained unmatched. CDR1 and CDR2 from the germline V gene are SGHRS and YFSETQ. The CDR3 runs 13 residues. CDR3 loop: CASRPGTVDEQYF. CDR3 DNA sequence: TGCGCCAGCAGACCCGGGACAGTCGACGAGCAGTACTTC. The variable domain in full, completed from reference TRBV5-1 and TRBJ2-7, reads KAGVTQTPRYLIKTRGQQVTLSCSPISGHRSVSWYQQTPGQGLQFLFEYFSETQRNKGNFPGRFSGRQFSNSRSEMNVSTLELGDSALYLCASRPGTVDEQYFGPGTRLTVT.

The chain is built from TRBV7-2 and TRBJ1-1; D not certain. CDR1 and CDR2 (germline): SGHTA, FQGNSA. Trimming cost V 10 bases and J 7 bases, with 16 bases left between them. The CDR3 contains 12 residues. The CDR3 region is CATAGILVEAFF. CDR3 bases: TGTGCCACCGCGGGTATTCTGGTTGAAGCTTTCTTT.